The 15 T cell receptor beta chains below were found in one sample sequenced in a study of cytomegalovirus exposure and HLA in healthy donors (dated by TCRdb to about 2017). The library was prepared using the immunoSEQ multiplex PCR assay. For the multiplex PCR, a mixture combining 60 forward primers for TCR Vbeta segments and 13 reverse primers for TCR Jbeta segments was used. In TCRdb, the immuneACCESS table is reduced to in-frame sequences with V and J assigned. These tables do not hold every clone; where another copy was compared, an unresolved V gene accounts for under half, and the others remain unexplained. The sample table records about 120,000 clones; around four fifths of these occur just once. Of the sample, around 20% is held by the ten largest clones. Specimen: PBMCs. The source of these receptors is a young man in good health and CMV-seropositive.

CDR3 sequence reads: CASRDIANYGYTF. In DNA, the CDR3 is TGTGCCAGTCGGGACATAGCTAACTATGGCTACACCTTC. The chain recombines TRBV2 with TRBJ1-2; tentatively, D is TRBD1 (6 bases). The ends were cut back, 9 bases at V and 0 bases at J, with 11 bases in the middle. The CDR3 has 13 amino acids. Germline CDR1 and CDR2: SNHLY and FYNNEI.

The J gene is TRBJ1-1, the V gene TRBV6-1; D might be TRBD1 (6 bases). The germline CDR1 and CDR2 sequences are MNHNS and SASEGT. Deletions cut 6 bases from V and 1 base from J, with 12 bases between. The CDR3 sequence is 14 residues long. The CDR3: CASRVSTGNTEAFF. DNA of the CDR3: TGTGCCAGCAGGGTCTCGACAGGGAACACTGAAGCTTTCTTT.

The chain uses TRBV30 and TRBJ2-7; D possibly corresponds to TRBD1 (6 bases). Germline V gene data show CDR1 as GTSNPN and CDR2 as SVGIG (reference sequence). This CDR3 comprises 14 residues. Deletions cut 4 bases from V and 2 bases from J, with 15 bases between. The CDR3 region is CAWIPGDEAYEQYF. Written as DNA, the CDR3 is TGTGCCTGGATTCCAGGGGACGAAGCCTACGAGCAGTACTTC.

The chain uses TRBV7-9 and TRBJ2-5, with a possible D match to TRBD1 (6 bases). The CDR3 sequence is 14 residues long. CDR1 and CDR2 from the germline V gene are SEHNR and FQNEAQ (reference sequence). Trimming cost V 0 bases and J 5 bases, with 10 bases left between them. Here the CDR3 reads CASSLAGAKETQYF. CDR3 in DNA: TGTGCCAGCAGCTTAGCGGGGGCCAAGGAGACCCAGTACTTC.

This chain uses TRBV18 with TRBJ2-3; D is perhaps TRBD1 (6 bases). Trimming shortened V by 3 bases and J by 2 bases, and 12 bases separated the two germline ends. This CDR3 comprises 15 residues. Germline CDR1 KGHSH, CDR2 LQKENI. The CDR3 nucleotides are TGTGCCAGCTCACCCACAAAGGGGGTCACAGATACGCAGTATTTT. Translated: CASSPTKGVTDTQYF.

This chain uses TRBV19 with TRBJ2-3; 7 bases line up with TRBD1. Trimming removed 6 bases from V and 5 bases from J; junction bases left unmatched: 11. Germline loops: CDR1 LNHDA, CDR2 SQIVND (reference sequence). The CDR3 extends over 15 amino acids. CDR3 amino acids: CASSRQGVWVDTQYF. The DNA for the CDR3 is TGTGCCAGTAGCCGGCAGGGGGTGTGGGTAGATACGCAGTATTTT.

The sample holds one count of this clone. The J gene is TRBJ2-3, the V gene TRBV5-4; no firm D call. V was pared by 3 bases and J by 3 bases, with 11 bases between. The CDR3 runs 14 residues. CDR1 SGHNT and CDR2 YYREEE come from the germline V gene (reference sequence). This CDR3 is CASSSKTGTDTQYF. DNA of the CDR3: TGTGCCAGCAGCTCGAAGACCGGGACAGATACGCAGTATTTT. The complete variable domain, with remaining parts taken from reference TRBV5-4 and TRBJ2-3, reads ETGVTQSPTHLIKTRGQQVTLRCSSQSGHNTVSWYQQALGQGPQFIFQYYREEENGRGNFPPRFSGLQFPNYSSELNVNALELDDSALYLCASSSKTGTDTQYFGPGTRLTVL.

The CDR3 here is CAWSVPRYPFLHSPLHF. For the CDR3, the DNA is TGTGCCTGGAGTGTACCTAGGTACCCTTTTCTACATTCACCCCTCCACTTT. The chain is built from TRBV30 and TRBJ1-6; no clear D gene. Trimming stripped 0 bases from V and 8 bases from J, with 20 bases between. This CDR3 spans 17 amino acids. Germline V lookup: CDR1 GTSNPN, CDR2 SVGIG (reference sequence). The complete variable domain, with remaining parts taken from reference TRBV30 and TRBJ1-6, reads SQTIHQWPATLVQPVGSPLSLECTVEGTSNPNLYWYRQAAGRGLQLLFYSVGIGQISSEVPQNLSASRPQDRQFILSSKKLLLSDSGFYLCAWSVPRYPFLHSPLHFGNGTRLTVT.

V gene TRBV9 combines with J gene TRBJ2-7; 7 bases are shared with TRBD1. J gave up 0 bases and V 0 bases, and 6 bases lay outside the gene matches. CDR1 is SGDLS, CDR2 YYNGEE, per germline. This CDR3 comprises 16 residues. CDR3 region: CASSVAGGQPSYEQYF. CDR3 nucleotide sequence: TGTGCCAGCAGCGTAGCTGGGGGACAGCCCTCCTACGAGCAGTACTTC.

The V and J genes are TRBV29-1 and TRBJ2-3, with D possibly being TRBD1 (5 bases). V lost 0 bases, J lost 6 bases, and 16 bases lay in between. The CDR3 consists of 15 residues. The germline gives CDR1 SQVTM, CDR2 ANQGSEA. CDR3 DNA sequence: TGCAGCGTTGAAGATCGAAAAACAGGTTCGGATACGCAGTATTTT. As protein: CSVEDRKTGSDTQYF.

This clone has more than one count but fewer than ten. The CDR3 nucleotides are TGCAGCTCCCGGGACAGGGGGTTCGACAATGAGCAGTTCTTC. Encoded protein: CSSRDRGFDNEQFF. The J gene is TRBJ2-1, the V gene TRBV29-1, with TRBD1 identical over 11 bases. Germline assignment: CDR1 SQVTM and CDR2 ANQGSEA. The CDR3 has 14 amino acids. The trim removed 8 bases at V and 5 bases at J, leaving 8 bases unmatched.

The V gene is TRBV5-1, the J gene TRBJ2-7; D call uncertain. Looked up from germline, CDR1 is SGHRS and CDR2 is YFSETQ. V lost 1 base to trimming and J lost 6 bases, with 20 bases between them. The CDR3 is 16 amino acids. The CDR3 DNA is TGCGCCAGCAGCTTGTCGGCCCAAGGTGGGCTAACCGAGCAGTACTTC. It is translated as CASSLSAQGGLTEQYF.

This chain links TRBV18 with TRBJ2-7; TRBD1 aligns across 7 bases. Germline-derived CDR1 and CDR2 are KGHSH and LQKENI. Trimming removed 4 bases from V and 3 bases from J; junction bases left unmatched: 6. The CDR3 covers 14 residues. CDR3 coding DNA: TGTGCCAGCTCACTGGGGGCAGGGGGCTACGAGCAGTACTTC. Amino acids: CASSLGAGGYEQYF.

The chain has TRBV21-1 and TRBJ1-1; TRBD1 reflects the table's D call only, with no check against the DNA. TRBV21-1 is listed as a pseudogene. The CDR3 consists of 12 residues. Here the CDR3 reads CASSKGARGAFF. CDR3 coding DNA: TGTGCCAGCAGCAAAGGGGCTAGGGGAGCTTTCTTT.

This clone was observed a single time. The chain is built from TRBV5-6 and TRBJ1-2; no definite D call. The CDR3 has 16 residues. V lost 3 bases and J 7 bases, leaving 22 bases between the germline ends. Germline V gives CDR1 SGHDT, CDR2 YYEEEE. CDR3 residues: CASSSVPAGVRGGYTF. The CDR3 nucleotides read TGTGCCAGCAGCTCGGTTCCCGCGGGAGTTCGGGGTGGCTACACCTTC.